These 24 T cell receptor beta chains were sequenced from one sample in a study of early T cells in non-severe SARS-CoV-2 infection. TCRdb re-derived calls from the 5' RACE reads in MiXCR, one entry per CDR3 protein. Of tens of thousands of distinct CDR3 sequences listed, roughly 13% were seen once; the top ten hold more than 1.2%. The sample consisted of whole blood, taken at baseline. The receptors originated from an adult who was a healthcare worker with PCR-confirmed SARS-CoV-2 infection or an uninfected control (not recorded which).

This clonotype appeared many times. This sequence joins TRBV7-9 and TRBJ1-1; perhaps TRBD1 as D (5 bases). V was shortened by 5 bases and J by 3 bases, with 16 bases between the two germline ends. This CDR3 is built from 15 residues. CDR1 SEHNR and CDR2 FQNEAQ come from the germline V gene (reference sequence). CDR3 DNA sequence: TGTGCCAGCAGCCCACGTTGGGGCCAGGACACTGAAGCTTTCTTT. This translates into CASSPRWGQDTEAFF.

This chain connects TRBV13 to TRBJ2-7; TRBD1 agrees at 11 bases. This CDR3 is built from 15 residues. V shed 3 bases and J 0 bases; nucleotides not matched to a gene: 1. Germline CDR1 reads PRHDT; CDR2 reads FYEKMQ (reference sequence). The CDR3 nucleotides are TGTGCCAGCAGCTTCGGACAGGGGGCCTCCTACGAGCAGTACTTC. This gives the protein CASSFGQGASYEQYF.

This clonotype was observed a single time. This sequence joins TRBV3-1 and TRBJ2-2, with unresolved D. The germline gives CDR1 LGHDT, CDR2 YNNKEL (reference sequence). The V end was cut by 1 base, the J end by 5 bases, with 5 bases between. CDR3 length: 13 residues. In DNA, the CDR3 is TGTGCCAGCAGCCAAGGGCCAACCGGGGAGCTGTTTTTT. Translation gives CASSQGPTGELFF.

This clonotype was counted only a few times. V usage is TRBV5-1 and J usage is TRBJ1-1; no clear D. The CDR3 length is 13 residues. Trimming took 0 bases from V and 7 from J, leaving 10 bases between them. CDR1 is SGHRS and CDR2 is YFSETQ in the germline V gene. As DNA, the CDR3 is TGCGCCAGCAGCTTGGACGGTCAAGGTGAAGCTTTCTTT. Protein: CASSLDGQGEAFF.

The rearrangement links TRBV2 to TRBJ1-1, with a tentative D call TRBD1 (6 bases). From germline, CDR1 is SNHLY and CDR2 FYNNEI. The ends were cut back, 6 bases at V and 3 bases at J, with 14 bases in the middle. The CDR3 contains 14 residues. CDR3 amino acids: CASRADSRDTEAFF. The CDR3 DNA is TGTGCCAGCAGGGCGGACAGCCGGGACACTGAAGCTTTCTTT.

This clonotype was observed many times. The chain couples TRBV2 to TRBJ1-2; 8 nucleotides align to TRBD1. Germline CDR1 SNHLY, CDR2 FYNNEI. The CDR3 covers 13 residues. V gave up 6 bases and J gave up 4 bases; unmatched junction bases: 4. The CDR3 loop is CASRATGGYGYTF. CDR3 in DNA: TGTGCCAGCAGAGCCACAGGGGGCTATGGCTACACCTTC.

This clonotype has just a few counts. As DNA, the CDR3 is TGTGCCACCAGCAGAAACAGGGAGGGGAACACTGAAGCTTTCTTT. Its translation is CATSRNREGNTEAFF. The rearrangement links TRBV15 to TRBJ1-1, with D maybe TRBD1 (6 bases). Trimming stripped 2 bases from V and 1 base from J, with 11 bases between. The CDR3 spans 15 residues. Germline values: CDR1 LNHNV, CDR2 YYDKDF (reference sequence).

The chain carries TRBV11-2 and TRBJ2-3; 8 bases are shared with TRBD2. CDR1 SGHAT and CDR2 FQNNGV come from the germline V gene. Trimming removed 5 bases from V and 2 bases from J; junction bases left unmatched: 12. This CDR3 region has 17 residues. CDR3 DNA sequence: TGTGCCAGCAGCCCGGACCGGGGACTAGTGGACACAGATACGCAGTATTTT. Translation: CASSPDRGLVDTDTQYF.

This clonotype was detected many times. This chain connects TRBV19 to TRBJ2-3; D is undetermined. This CDR3 has 14 amino acids. V was trimmed by 10 bases and J by 2 bases, leaving 16 bases between them. Germline V gives CDR1 LNHDA, CDR2 SQIVND (reference sequence). CDR3 region: CATSVEISTDTQYF. The CDR3 DNA sequence: TGTGCCACCTCCGTGGAGATTTCCACAGATACGCAGTATTTT. The full variable domain, completed using reference TRBV19 and TRBJ2-3, is DGGITQSPKYLFRKEGQNVTLSCEQNLNHDAMYWYRQDPGQGLRLIYYSQIVNDFQKGDIAEGYSVSREKKESFPLTVTSAQKNPTAFYLCATSVEISTDTQYFGPGTRLTVL.

This clonotype was observed at least ten times. Given the absence of the conserved phenylalanine or tryptophan at the CDR3 end, a read error is likely. The DNA is left out, because the CDR3 cannot be placed on it with certainty; the CDR3 is given as TCRdb lists it. The rearrangement joins TRBV6-6 to TRBJ2-3; whether TRBD2, the table's D call, matches the DNA was not checked. Ends included, the CDR3 has 12 residues. Germline-derived CDR1 and CDR2 are MNHNY and SVGAGI (reference sequence). Here the CDR3 reads CASSPGLAGGSL.

There are a few counts of this clonotype. This chain connects TRBV4-1 to TRBJ1-2; D possibly corresponds to TRBD1 (5 bases). The CDR3 is 15 residues long. Trimming took 0 bases from V and 8 from J, leaving 16 bases between them. From germline, CDR1 is MGHRA and CDR2 YSYEKL. Here the CDR3 reads CASSQEDAGGNGYTF. The CDR3 coding sequence is TGCGCCAGCAGCCAAGAAGATGCCGGGGGGAACGGCTACACCTTC.

This clonotype was found a few times. The rearrangement links TRBV2 to TRBJ2-5; the D is unclear. The CDR3 length is 14 residues. Trimming left V 5 bases short and J 1 base short, with 11 bases between. The germline V gene encodes CDR1 SNHLY and CDR2 FYNNEI. Written as DNA, the CDR3 is TGTGCCAGCAGTTATGGCGGAGCCCAAGAGACCCAGTACTTC. This translates into CASSYGGAQETQYF.

This clonotype was counted only a few times. V is TRBV7-9 and J is TRBJ2-7; perhaps D is TRBD1 or TRBD2 (5 bases each). Germline CDR1 reads SEHNR; CDR2 reads FQNEAQ (reference sequence). The CDR3 contains 15 residues. With 2 bases removed from V and 4 bases from J, the gap between germline ends came to 15 bases. CDR3 sequence: CASSLLGTEVYEQYF. The DNA for the CDR3 is TGTGCCAGCAGCTTATTAGGGACGGAGGTTTACGAGCAGTACTTC.

This clonotype was detected ten times or more. The chain uses TRBV25-1 and TRBJ2-7; D unresolved. Deletions cut 4 bases from V and 6 bases from J, with 10 bases between. The CDR3 length is 12 residues. CDR1 and CDR2 (germline): MGHDK, SYGVNS. CDR3 DNA sequence: TGTGCCAGCAGTGTGAAGGCCGCCGAGCAGTACTTC. Its translation: CASSVKAAEQYF.

This clonotype was seen more than once but under ten times. The CDR3: CASSPTTRGETQYF. The DNA of the CDR3 is TGCGCCAGCAGTCCGACGACACGAGGAGAGACCCAGTACTTC. This rearrangement joins TRBV10-2 to TRBJ2-5; D not resolved. The V gene's germline CDR1 is WSHSY and CDR2 SAAADI. This CDR3 spans 14 amino acids. Trimming removed 5 bases from V and 4 bases from J, with 14 bases in between.

This clonotype turned up a few times. This chain uses TRBV5-6 with TRBJ2-5; D may be TRBD2 (6 bases). The germline gives CDR1 SGHDT, CDR2 YYEEEE. V lost 4 bases to trimming and J lost 5 bases, with 9 bases between them. The CDR3 has 12 amino acids. CDR3 sequence reads: CASSRGTETQYF. The CDR3 nucleotides are TGTGCCAGCAGCCGGGGGACCGAGACCCAGTACTTC.

This clonotype was recorded at least ten times. This sequence joins TRBV10-3 and TRBJ2-5; TRBD2 might be the D (6 bases). The V end lost 4 bases, the J end lost 5 bases, and 11 bases lay between the germline ends. The CDR3 runs 13 residues. Germline CDR1 reads ENHRY; CDR2 reads SYGVKD. This CDR3 is CAISGTEGETQYF. In DNA form, the CDR3 reads TGTGCCATCAGTGGGACGGAGGGGGAGACCCAGTACTTC.

This clonotype was detected many times. The chain joins TRBV21-1 to TRBJ1-2; the table names TRBD1, a call not compared with the DNA. TRBV21-1 is tagged as a pseudogene. CDR3 length equals 12 residues. CDR3 region: CASRQGIYGYTF. CDR3 coding DNA: TGTGCCAGCCGACAGGGGATCTATGGCTACACCTTC.

This clonotype came up many times. This sequence joins TRBV3-1 and TRBJ2-3, with D unresolved. The CDR3 spans 12 residues. V dropped 4 bases and J dropped 6 bases, with 8 bases sitting between them. Germline assignment: CDR1 LGHDT and CDR2 YNNKEL (reference sequence). CDR3 region: CASSLARDTQYF. The CDR3 coding sequence is TGTGCCAGCAGCCTTGCGAGGGATACGCAGTATTTT.

This clonotype was observed at least ten times. The chain couples TRBV7-8 to TRBJ1-2; 8 nucleotides agree with TRBD1. The CDR3 is 14 residues long. CDR1 and CDR2 from the germline V gene are SGHVS and FQNEAQ. The junction had 4 bases not matched to a gene; V was cut back by 1 base and J by 6 bases. CDR3 DNA: TGTGCCAGCAGCTTAGGAACAGGGGGACATGGCTACACCTTC. This encodes CASSLGTGGHGYTF.

This clonotype was seen only a few times. Being one base from a much bigger clone, this may be a read error. The CDR3 DNA sequence: TGTGCCAGCAGTTACATAGACTGCAATGAGCAGTTCTTC. This encodes CASSYIDCNEQFF. The rearrangement joins TRBV6-2 or TRBV6-3 to TRBJ2-1; D is undetermined. The CDR3 loop spans 13 amino acids. The germline V and J ends were trimmed by 2 bases and 6 bases, with 8 bases remaining between them. The germline V gene encodes CDR1 MNHEY and CDR2 SVGEGT.

The V gene is TRBV5-1, the J gene TRBJ2-3; D unclear. The CDR3 loop spans 12 amino acids. Per the germline V gene, CDR1 is SGHRS and CDR2 is YFSETQ. V was shortened by 0 bases and J by 4 bases, with 3 bases between the two germline ends. CDR3 region: CASSLGADTQYF. CDR3 coding DNA: TGCGCCAGCAGCTTGGGAGCAGATACGCAGTATTTT.

The V and J genes are TRBV11-2 and TRBJ1-1, with TRBD1 identical over 7 bases. Germline CDR1 and CDR2: SGHAT and FQNNGV. After removal of 6 bases from V and 4 bases from J, the junction contained 2 bases not matched to a gene. The CDR3 is 12 amino acids. CDR3 loop: CASREGATEAFF. The CDR3 region has the DNA TGTGCCAGCAGGGAGGGGGCCACTGAAGCTTTCTTT.

This clonotype has a count of ten or more. This rearrangement joins TRBV20-1 to TRBJ1-1; possible D gene TRBD1, 5 bases. With 4 bases removed from V and 0 bases from J, the gap between germline ends came to 12 bases. Germline lookup yields CDR1 DFQATT and CDR2 SNEGSKA (reference sequence). The length of the CDR3 is 14 residues. The CDR3 coding sequence is TGCAGTGCTAAGGATTGGGGGATGAACACTGAAGCTTTCTTT. It is translated as CSAKDWGMNTEAFF.